Listed below are T cell receptor beta chains from one sample, sequenced in a study of blood T cells in healthy people across ages. MiXCR, applied by TCRdb to the 5' RACE reads, yields one record per CDR3 protein. The sample contains hundreds of thousands of distinct CDR3 sequences, 45% to 60% of which appear only once. Sequenced material: blood. These receptors all come from a woman aged 80 or older in good health. Each CDR3 is given with its conserved first and last residue. The D gene is left open where the match is weak. Clone size appears in some rows only: once, few, many, or a class for an expanded clone.

v_gene	j_gene	abundance	d_gene	CDR3nt	CDR3aa
TRBV7-6	TRBJ2-5	NA	NA	TGTGCCAGCAGCTTAGAATTAGGAAAGACCCAGTACTTC	CASSLELGKTQYF
TRBV6-6	TRBJ2-5	NA	TRBD2	TGTGCCAGCACGACCCGGGGGGACCATTTTGAGCAGTACTTC	CASTTRGDHFEQYF
TRBV6-1	TRBJ2-1	NA	NA	TGTGCCAGCAGTGAAGCGCCCCAGGGGCTGATTAGCTCCTGCAATGAGCAGTTCTTC	CASSEAPQGLISSCNEQFF
TRBV20-1	TRBJ1-2	NA	TRBD1	TGCAGTGCTAGCACAGGGGGCGTCTACACCTTC	CSASTGGVYTF
TRBV4-1	TRBJ2-2	few	TRBD2	TGCGCCAGCAGCCAAGATCCGCCCGGGTGGGAGGGAAACACCGGGGAGCTGTTTTTT	CASSQDPPGWEGNTGELFF
TRBV12-3/TRBV12-4	TRBJ1-6	many	NA	TGTGCCAGCAGTTTCGCTGATAATTCACCCCTCCACTTT	CASSFADNSPLHF
TRBV20-1	TRBJ2-5	few	NA	TGCAGTGCTAGAGAGCTCCAGGGCCCGATTGGGACCCAGTACTTC	CSARELQGPIGTQYF
TRBV14	TRBJ1-2	NA	NA	TGTGCCAGCAGCCCAGCCCAGGGTCGGATCTATGGCTACACCTTC	CASSPAQGRIYGYTF
TRBV7-9	TRBJ1-2	many	NA	TGTGCCAGCAGCTTAATGGAGGGGAACTATGGCTACACCTTC	CASSLMEGNYGYTF
TRBV5-6	TRBJ1-1	NA	NA	TGTGCCAGTAGCTTGGCCGGAGTCTCGGCTTTCTTT	CASSLAGVSAFF
TRBV15	TRBJ2-1	NA	TRBD1	TGTGCCACCAGCAGACTCCCGACAGGGCTGGTCCAGCAGTTCTTC	CATSRLPTGLVQQFF
TRBV5-1	TRBJ2-7	NA	TRBD2	TGCGCCAGCAGCTTCGGACTAGCGGGCGAGCAGTACTTC	CASSFGLAGEQYF
TRBV7-8	TRBJ2-3	NA	NA	TGTGCCAGCAGCTTAGGACGGGAAAGGCAGTATTTT	CASSLGRERQYF
TRBV24-1	TRBJ2-5	many	NA	TGTGCCACCAGTGCGGCAGCCCAAGAGACCCAGTACTTC	CATSAAAQETQYF
TRBV18	TRBJ2-3	NA	TRBD2	TGTGCCAGCTTGGAGCGGGGGGCGACAGATGCGCAGTATTTT	CASLERGATDAQYF
TRBV9	TRBJ2-1	many	TRBD2	TGTGCCAGCAGCCCCCAAGGGCGGGGGTACAATGAGCAGTTCTTC	CASSPQGRGYNEQFF
TRBV11-2	TRBJ2-1	few	NA	TGTGCCAGCAGGCCCAGGGGGAGGGGGTCCTACAATGAGCAGTTCTTC	CASRPRGRGSYNEQFF
TRBV5-1	TRBJ2-1	many	NA	TGCGCCAGCAGTTTTAGTCGTGAGCAGTTCTTC	CASSFSREQFF
TRBV7-6	TRBJ1-4	NA	NA	TGTGCCAGCAGCTCGTACCAGGGGAATGGTGAAAAACTGTTTTTT	CASSSYQGNGEKLFF
TRBV29-1	TRBJ2-3	many	NA	TGCAGCGTTGGACAGGCACACATTCACACAGATACGCAGTATTTT	CSVGQAHIHTDTQYF
TRBV5-1	TRBJ2-5	NA	TRBD1	TGCGCCAGCAGCCTGGACAGGGGTGAAGAGACCCAGTACTTC	CASSLDRGEETQYF
TRBV2	TRBJ2-3	many	NA	TGTGCCAGCAGTGAACAGGGAACTAGCACAGATACGCAGTATTTT	CASSEQGTSTDTQYF
TRBV29-1	TRBJ2-7	NA	TRBD1	TGCAGCGTTCAAGGAAGACAGGGGGCTGGCGAGCAGTACTTC	CSVQGRQGAGEQYF
TRBV7-2	TRBJ2-7	NA	TRBD2	TGTGCCAGCAGCTTCCTTAGCGGGGGATTTCTGGACGAGCAGTACTTC	CASSFLSGGFLDEQYF
TRBV6-5	TRBJ1-1	NA	NA	TGTGCCAGCAGTTACTCAACCGGACGGCTGAACACTGAAGCTTTCTTT	CASSYSTGRLNTEAFF
TRBV7-6	TRBJ2-5	NA	TRBD2	TGTGCCAGCAGCTTAGACGGGGGGGTCCAAGAGACCCGGTACTTC	CASSLDGGVQETRYF
TRBV6-6	TRBJ2-3	NA	NA	TGTGCCAGCAGTAACCAGGGTTTGGGCACAGATACGCAGTATTTT	CASSNQGLGTDTQYF
TRBV5-1	TRBJ2-5	NA	TRBD1	TGCGCCAGCACTCGACAGGGAAGAGGGGAGACCCAGTACTTC	CASTRQGRGETQYF
TRBV3-1	TRBJ1-4	NA	TRBD1	TGTGCCAGCAGCCAGAGGACAGGGCTTGATGAAAAACTGTTTTTT	CASSQRTGLDEKLFF
TRBV5-1	TRBJ1-2	many	NA	TGCGCCAGCAGTTGGTTACCCAGTTCCTATGGCTACACCTTC	CASSWLPSSYGYTF
TRBV5-1	TRBJ2-5	NA	TRBD2	TGCGCCAGCAGATTAGCGGGAGTACACAATGAGCAGTACTTC	CASRLAGVHNEQYF
TRBV12-3/TRBV12-4	TRBJ2-1	few	NA	TGTGCCAGCACCCCGGGTCGGGAAGGGGGCAATGAGCAGTTCTTC	CASTPGREGGNEQFF
TRBV6-6	TRBJ2-1	few	NA	TGTGCCAGCAACCCGACGGGAATCTACAATGAGCAGTTCTTC	CASNPTGIYNEQFF
TRBV4-1	TRBJ2-5	many	NA	TGCGCCAGCAGCCAAGGCCACGTCCAAGAGACCCAGTACTTC	CASSQGHVQETQYF
TRBV6-2/TRBV6-3	TRBJ2-7	NA	NA	TGTGCCAGCAGTTACACGGAAAACAATGAGCAGTACTTC	CASSYTENNEQYF
TRBV12-3/TRBV12-4	TRBJ2-3	many	NA	TGTGCCAGCAATCCCGGACCTTACCAGGGTACGCAGTATTTT	CASNPGPYQGTQYF
TRBV4-2	TRBJ2-5	NA	NA	TGTGCCAGCAGCCGAGAAAGGGATCAAGAGACCCAGTACTTC	CASSRERDQETQYF
TRBV15	TRBJ2-2	NA	NA	TGTGCCACCAGCGAGGGGGTCACCGGGGAGCTGTTTTTT	CATSEGVTGELFF
TRBV29-1	TRBJ1-1	NA	NA	TGCAGCGTTGATCCAGGCGGGAACACTGAAGCTTTCTTT	CSVDPGGNTEAFF
TRBV20-1	TRBJ2-7	NA	NA	TGCAGTGCTAGAGTATCCTACAATGAGCAGTACTTC	CSARVSYNEQYF
TRBV7-9	TRBJ1-1	few	NA	TGTGCCAGCAGCTCAACGACAGGCCTGAGGGCTGAAGCTTTCTTT	CASSSTTGLRAEAFF
TRBV11-1	TRBJ2-1	NA	NA	TGTGCCAGCAGCTTAGTGTCACAGGGCAATGAGCAGTTCTTC	CASSLVSQGNEQFF
TRBV6-5	TRBJ1-1	few	NA	TGTGCCAGCAGTCGGCCGGGCTTCGCCACTGAAGCTTTCTTT	CASSRPGFATEAFF